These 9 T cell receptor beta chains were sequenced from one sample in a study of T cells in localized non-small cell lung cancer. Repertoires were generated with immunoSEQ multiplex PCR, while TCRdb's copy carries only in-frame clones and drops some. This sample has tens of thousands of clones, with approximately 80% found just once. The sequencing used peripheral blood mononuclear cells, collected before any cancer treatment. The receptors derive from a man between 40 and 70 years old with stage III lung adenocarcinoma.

The CDR3 bases are TGTGCCAGCAGTACCCTGGGAGCGGGGATTTTCTACGAGCAGTACTTC. It specifies CASSTLGAGIFYEQYF. The J gene is TRBJ2-7, the V gene TRBV27, with 7 bases aligning to TRBD2. The ends lost 5 bases at V and 3 bases at J; junction bases unmatched: 13. CDR3 length: 16 residues. CDR1 MNHEY and CDR2 SMNVEV come from the germline V gene (reference sequence).

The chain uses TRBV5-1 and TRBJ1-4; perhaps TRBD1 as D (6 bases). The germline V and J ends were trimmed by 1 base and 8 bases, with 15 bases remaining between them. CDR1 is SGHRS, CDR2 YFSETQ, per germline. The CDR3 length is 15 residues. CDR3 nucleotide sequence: TGCGCCAGCAGCTTGACGGCGGGGGCTGGGGAAAAACTGTTTTTT. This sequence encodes CASSLTAGAGEKLFF.

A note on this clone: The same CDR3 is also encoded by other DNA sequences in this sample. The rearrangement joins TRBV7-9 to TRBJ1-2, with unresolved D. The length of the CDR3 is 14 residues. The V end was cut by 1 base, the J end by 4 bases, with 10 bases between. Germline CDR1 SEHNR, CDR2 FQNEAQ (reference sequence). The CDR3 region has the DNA TGTGCCAGCAGCTTAGAAGGAGAAGGCTATGGCTACACCTTC. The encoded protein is CASSLEGEGYGYTF.

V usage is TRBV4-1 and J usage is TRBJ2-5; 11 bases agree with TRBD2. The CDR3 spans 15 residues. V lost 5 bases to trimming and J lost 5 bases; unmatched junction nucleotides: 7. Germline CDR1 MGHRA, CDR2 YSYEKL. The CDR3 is CASSYSGRARETQYF. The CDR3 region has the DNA TGCGCCAGCAGCTATAGCGGGAGGGCGAGGGAGACCCAGTACTTC.

CDR3 residues: CASSLFHYEQYF. The CDR3 DNA sequence: TGTGCCAGCAGCTTATTCCACTACGAGCAGTACTTC. This rearrangement joins TRBV7-9 to TRBJ2-7; D is unresolved. The CDR3 sequence is 12 residues long. Trimming pared 2 bases from V and 3 bases from J, leaving 5 bases between. Looked up from germline, CDR1 is SEHNR and CDR2 is FQNEAQ (reference sequence). Filled out from reference TRBV7-9 and TRBJ2-7, the complete variable domain reads DTGVSQNPRHKITKRGQNVTFRCDPISEHNRLYWYRQTLGQGPEFLTYFQNEAQLEKSRLLSDRFSAERPKGSFSTLEIQRTEQGDSAMYLCASSLFHYEQYFGPGTRLTVT.

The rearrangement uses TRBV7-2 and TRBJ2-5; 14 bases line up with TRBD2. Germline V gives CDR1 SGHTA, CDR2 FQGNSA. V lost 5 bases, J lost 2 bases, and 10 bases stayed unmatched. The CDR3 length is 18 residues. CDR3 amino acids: CASSPRTSGGRRQETQYF. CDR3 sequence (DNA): TGTGCCAGCAGCCCACGGACTAGCGGGGGGCGTAGGCAAGAGACCCAGTACTTC.

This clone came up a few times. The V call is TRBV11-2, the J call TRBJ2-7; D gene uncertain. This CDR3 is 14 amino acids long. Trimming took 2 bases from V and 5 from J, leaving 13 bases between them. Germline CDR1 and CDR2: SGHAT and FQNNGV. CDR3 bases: TGTGCCAGCAGCTTACTTTTCTCGTCCAACGAGCAGTACTTC. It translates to CASSLLFSSNEQYF.

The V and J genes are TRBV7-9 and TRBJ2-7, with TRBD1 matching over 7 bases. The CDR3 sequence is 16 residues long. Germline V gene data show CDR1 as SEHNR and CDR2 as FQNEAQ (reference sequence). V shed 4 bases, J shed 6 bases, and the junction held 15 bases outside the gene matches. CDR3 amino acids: CASSSPPGRGSSEQYF. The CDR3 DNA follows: TGTGCCAGCAGCTCCCCTCCCGGCAGGGGGAGTTCCGAGCAGTACTTC.

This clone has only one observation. The CDR3 sequence: CASSVGPLVADTQYF. CDR3 nucleotide sequence: TGTGCCAGCAGTGTCGGCCCCTTGGTAGCAGATACGCAGTATTTT. The chain links TRBV2 to TRBJ2-3; D is unclear. This CDR3 has 15 amino acids. V was cut by 4 bases and J by 4 bases, with 15 bases left in between. CDR1 and CDR2 (germline): SNHLY, FYNNEI.